This TCR beta chain was documented in a study of blood T cell repertoires in COVID-19. In the case of this clone: This specimen includes other DNA sequences encoding the same CDR3.

Clones were read by immunoSEQ multiplex PCR, and TCRdb kept only the in-frame ones, dropping some. The sample includes about 400,000 clones, around nine tenths of them seen just once. The sample was PBMCs or T cells enriched from blood (not recorded which). The clonotype was recovered from a woman between 25 and 40 years old with acute COVID-19.

The CDR3 bases are TGTGCCAGTAGTAGTGGCGGGGGGTACAATGAGCAGTTCTTC. Translated: CASSSGGGYNEQFF. The rearrangement uses TRBV19 and TRBJ2-1; 8 nucleotides align to TRBD2. With 4 bases clipped from V and 4 bases from J, the junction kept 3 bases outside the gene matches. This CDR3 contains 14 residues. In germline, CDR1 is LNHDA, CDR2 SQIVND (reference sequence).